These 28 T cell receptor beta chains were all obtained from the same sample, sequenced in a study of cytomegalovirus exposure and HLA in healthy donors. The primer mix had 60 Vbeta and 13 Jbeta primers. Profiling relied on immunoSEQ multiplex PCR, and the TCRdb table lists in-frame clones only, not all of them. This table holds about 98,000 clones, roughly 70% found once. Input material: PBMCs. All receptors derive from a male donor in good health and CMV-seronegative.

The rearrangement links TRBV28 to TRBJ1-4; 7 positions match TRBD1. The CDR3 runs 15 residues. CDR1 is MDHEN and CDR2 is SYDVKM in the germline V gene. The trim removed 4 bases at V and 5 bases at J, leaving 7 bases unmatched. The CDR3 DNA reads as TGTGCCAGCAGTTCCGAGGGGGCCGGGAATGAAAAACTGTTTTTT. Its translation is CASSSEGAGNEKLFF. The full variable domain, with the rest looked up from reference TRBV28 and TRBJ1-4, is DVKVTQSSRYLVKRTGEKVFLECVQDMDHENMFWYRQDPGLGLRLIYFSYDVKMKEKGDIPEGYSVSREKKERFSLILESASTNQTSMYLCASSSEGAGNEKLFFGSGTQLSVL.

The V gene is TRBV9, the J gene TRBJ1-1, with 9 bases lining up with TRBD1. The CDR3 consists of 13 residues. CDR1 is SGDLS and CDR2 is YYNGEE in the germline V gene. V lost 5 bases to trimming and J lost 5 bases; unmatched junction nucleotides: 4. The CDR3 coding sequence is TGTGCCAGCAGGGGACAGGGTCCGACTGAAGCTTTCTTT. Translation: CASRGQGPTEAFF.

This chain links TRBV7-9 with TRBJ2-7, with 9 bases aligning to TRBD2. Germline CDR1 SEHNR, CDR2 FQNEAQ (reference sequence). CDR3 size: 17 residues. Trimming cost V 2 bases and J 6 bases; bases outside gene matches: 14. The CDR3 loop reads CASSLISRGTSYSEQYF. DNA of the CDR3: TGTGCCAGCAGCTTAATTAGCCGTGGGACTAGCTATTCCGAGCAGTACTTC.

This clone was counted a few times. The J gene is TRBJ2-7, the V gene TRBV6-1, with TRBD1 as a possible D gene (6 bases). Trimming removed 6 bases at V and 1 base at J, with 16 bases between. Germline-derived CDR1 and CDR2 are MNHNS and SASEGT. The CDR3 has 15 residues. Here the CDR3 DNA reads TGTGCCAGCAGGACAGCTGCCGGACAGTCCTACGAGCAGTACTTC. Residues: CASRTAAGQSYEQYF.

This clone occurred once. The chain joins TRBV15 to TRBJ2-3; D might be TRBD2 (6 bases). CDR1 LNHNV and CDR2 YYDKDF come from the germline V gene (reference sequence). The length of the CDR3 is 15 residues. Trimming shortened V by 1 base and J by 0 bases, and 8 bases separated the two germline ends. For the CDR3, the DNA is TGTGCCACCAGCAGAGGAGGGACTAGCACAGATACGCAGTATTTT. Amino acid sequence: CATSRGGTSTDTQYF.

This clone was counted only a few times. The rearrangement uses TRBV28 and TRBJ2-7; 7 bases align to TRBD1. The CDR3 consists of 13 residues. V was pared by 4 bases and J by 7 bases, with 7 bases of the junction left unmatched. Looked up from germline, CDR1 is MDHEN and CDR2 is SYDVKM. The chain's CDR3 is CASSYDRVREQYF. CDR3 nucleotides: TGTGCCAGCAGTTACGACAGGGTACGAGAGCAGTACTTC. Full variable domain (outside the CDR3, taken from reference TRBV28 and TRBJ2-7): DVKVTQSSRYLVKRTGEKVFLECVQDMDHENMFWYRQDPGLGLRLIYFSYDVKMKEKGDIPEGYSVSREKKERFSLILESASTNQTSMYLCASSYDRVREQYFGPGTRLTVT.

The genes are TRBV19 and TRBJ2-7; 7 nucleotides agree with TRBD1. J lost 2 bases, V lost 5 bases, and 15 bases had no gene match. Germline assignment: CDR1 LNHDA and CDR2 SQIVND (reference sequence). The CDR3 has 17 amino acids. CDR3 loop: CASSVVYTRDRPYEQYF. Written as DNA, the CDR3 is TGTGCCAGTAGTGTAGTCTACACCCGGGACAGACCCTACGAGCAGTACTTC.

In DNA, the CDR3 is TGCGCCAGCAGCTTGGATGAGTGGGAGCTGTTTTTT. Translating gives CASSLDEWELFF. The rearrangement links TRBV5-1 to TRBJ2-2; D unresolved. V lost 0 bases and J lost 9, with 6 bases in between. Germline CDR1 is SGHRS and CDR2 is YFSETQ. The CDR3 sequence is 12 residues long.

The chain employs TRBV6-4 and TRBJ2-3; D may be TRBD2 (6 bases). The CDR3 extends over 16 amino acids. Trimming stripped 5 bases from V and 3 bases from J, with 18 bases between. The germline V gene encodes CDR1 MRHNA and CDR2 SNTAGT. CDR3 sequence: CASSIFSGGTTDTQYF. CDR3 DNA sequence: TGTGCCAGCAGTATCTTTAGTGGCGGGACTACAGATACGCAGTATTTT.

The V gene is TRBV7-9, the J gene TRBJ1-2, with D maybe TRBD1 (6 bases). From germline, CDR1 is SEHNR and CDR2 FQNEAQ (reference sequence). There are 12 residues in the CDR3. The V end was cut by 5 bases, the J end by 4 bases, with 8 bases between. The CDR3 nucleotides read TGTGCCAGCAGCCTGGACAGCTATGGCTACACCTTC. It codes for CASSLDSYGYTF.

The chain links TRBV29-1 to TRBJ1-2; D ambiguous. Trimming pared 5 bases from V and 3 bases from J, leaving 13 bases between. Germline-derived CDR1 and CDR2 are SQVTM and ANQGSEA. There are 13 residues in the CDR3. CDR3 in DNA: TGCAGCGTTCTCATCACGAGTCACTATGGCTACACCTTC. Translation: CSVLITSHYGYTF.

The chain uses TRBV12-5 and TRBJ1-5; D remains ambiguous. The V gene lost 6 bases and the J gene lost 3 bases, with 27 bases spanning the gap. CDR1 LGHNT and CDR2 FRNRAP come from the germline V gene. This CDR3 has 19 amino acids. Here the CDR3 reads CASGANNHLTGSINQPQHF. The CDR3 coding sequence is TGTGCTAGTGGGGCCAATAACCATTTGACTGGGAGTATCAATCAGCCCCAGCATTTT.

The gene calls are TRBV6-1 and TRBJ2-1; 7 positions agree with TRBD2. V lost 2 bases, J lost 5 bases, and 6 bases stayed unmatched. CDR1 MNHNS and CDR2 SASEGT come from the germline V gene. The CDR3 covers 15 residues. CDR3 nucleotide sequence: TGTGCCAGCAGTGAACTTGGACTAGACAACAATGAGCAGTTCTTC. Its protein product is CASSELGLDNNEQFF.

The V and J genes are TRBV7-8 and TRBJ2-7; D is perhaps TRBD1 (6 bases). CDR3 length: 12 residues. Trimming stripped 5 bases from V and 9 bases from J, with 14 bases between. Germline V gene sequence: CDR1 SGHVS, CDR2 FQNEAQ. CDR3 nucleotide sequence: TGTGCCAGCAGCCCCCAACAGGGACGGCAGTACTTC. It is translated as CASSPQQGRQYF.

This clone was detected once. The chain has TRBV7-9 and TRBJ2-5, with D maybe TRBD2 (6 bases). The germline V and J ends were trimmed by 1 base and 4 bases, with 7 bases remaining between them. CDR3 length: 13 residues. CDR1 and CDR2 (germline): SEHNR, FQNEAQ (reference sequence). The CDR3 is CASSLVGGETQYF. DNA of the CDR3: TGTGCCAGCAGCTTAGTGGGGGGAGAGACCCAGTACTTC.

The chain recombines TRBV27 with TRBJ1-2; D gene uncertain. Looked up from germline, CDR1 is MNHEY and CDR2 is SMNVEV (reference sequence). The V end was cut by 5 bases, the J end by 4 bases, with 8 bases between. The CDR3 extends over 12 amino acids. The CDR3 region has the DNA TGTGCCAGCAGTCCCCGGGGCTATGGCTACACCTTC. This translates into CASSPRGYGYTF.

The chain couples TRBV5-4 to TRBJ2-1, with TRBD2 matching over 8 bases. CDR1 SGHNT and CDR2 YYREEE come from the germline V gene (reference sequence). This CDR3 is built from 15 residues. V was pared by 1 base and J by 7 bases, with 7 bases of the junction left unmatched. The CDR3 loop is CASSLSAGVGNEQFF. The DNA for the CDR3 is TGTGCCAGCAGCTTGTCAGCGGGAGTGGGAAATGAGCAGTTCTTC.

The chain carries TRBV9 and TRBJ2-7; the D gene is possibly TRBD1 (6 bases). The length of the CDR3 is 15 residues. From germline, CDR1 is SGDLS and CDR2 YYNGEE. V lost 0 bases and J 0 bases, leaving 10 bases between the germline ends. The CDR3: CASSVDRVSSYEQYF. The CDR3 DNA follows: TGTGCCAGCAGCGTAGACAGGGTCAGCTCCTACGAGCAGTACTTC.

The rearrangement joins TRBV6-4 to TRBJ2-2, with D perhaps matching TRBD1 (6 bases). The CDR3 loop spans 14 amino acids. Germline CDR1 is MRHNA and CDR2 is SNTAGT. V gave up 2 bases and J gave up 7 bases, with 11 bases separating them. The CDR3 spells CASSDLLGGGELFF. The CDR3 region has the DNA TGTGCCAGCAGTGACCTCCTAGGGGGCGGGGAGCTGTTTTTT.

V gene TRBV7-9 combines with J gene TRBJ2-3; 9 positions agree with TRBD2. V dropped 5 bases and J dropped 4; count of bases not matched to a gene: 4. The length of the CDR3 is 14 residues. Germline V gene sequence: CDR1 SEHNR, CDR2 FQNEAQ (reference sequence). The CDR3 DNA is TGTGCCAGCAGCCCAGCGGGAGGTTCAGATACGCAGTATTTT. Its translation is CASSPAGGSDTQYF.

This chain links TRBV28 with TRBJ1-5, with D uncertain. The CDR3 is 13 amino acids. Germline CDR1 reads MDHEN; CDR2 reads SYDVKM. Trimming removed 10 bases at V and 0 bases at J, with 10 bases between. CDR3 DNA: TGTGCCACCACCAGGAATAGCAATCAGCCCCAGCATTTT. Encoded protein: CATTRNSNQPQHF.

V usage is TRBV30 and J usage is TRBJ2-5; a possible D gene is TRBD1 (5 bases). Germline CDR1 GTSNPN, CDR2 SVGIG (reference sequence). The CDR3 is made up of 12 amino acids. Between the trimmed V and J ends, which lost 2 bases and 5 bases, there was a span of 9 bases. CDR3 amino acids: CAWSTGSETQYF. The CDR3 DNA reads TGTGCCTGGAGTACAGGCAGCGAGACCCAGTACTTC.

This chain joins TRBV27 and TRBJ2-7; the match to TRBD2 covers 7 bases. The CDR3 runs 14 residues. Losses at the gene ends were 6 bases for V and 6 bases for J; bases not matched to a gene: 11. Germline loops: CDR1 MNHEY, CDR2 SMNVEV (reference sequence). The CDR3 loop reads CASSFSSSGAEQYF. In nucleotides, the CDR3 is TGTGCCAGCAGCTTTTCTTCTAGCGGCGCCGAGCAGTACTTC.

The table lists this clone with a few counts. V is TRBV7-2 and J is TRBJ2-7, with 10 nucleotides matching TRBD1. CDR1 is SGHTA and CDR2 is FQGNSA in the germline V gene. J was trimmed by 5 bases and V by 6 bases; bases with no gene match: 13. CDR3 length: 16 amino acids. The CDR3 loop reads CASRGASGTGDHEQYF. The CDR3 DNA reads TGTGCCAGCAGGGGGGCCTCCGGGACAGGGGACCACGAGCAGTACTTC.

V gene TRBV6-1 combines with J gene TRBJ1-1, with 8 bases lining up with TRBD1. The CDR3 length is 15 residues. Trimming at V came to 4 bases and at J to 3 bases, leaving 7 bases not matched to a gene. Looked up from germline, CDR1 is MNHNS and CDR2 is SASEGT. In DNA form, the CDR3 reads TGTGCCAGCAGTGTAGCCCAGGGACAGGACACTGAAGCTTTCTTT. This codes for CASSVAQGQDTEAFF.

The chain has TRBV7-8 and TRBJ1-2, with D maybe TRBD1 (5 bases). Trimming pared 1 base from V and 2 bases from J, leaving 11 bases between. The CDR3 extends over 15 amino acids. Germline V gives CDR1 SGHVS, CDR2 FQNEAQ. The CDR3 sequence: CASSLDRTPNYGYTF. In nucleotides, the CDR3 is TGTGCCAGCAGCTTAGACAGGACACCGAACTATGGCTACACCTTC.

This clone was counted a few times. J is TRBJ2-7 and V is TRBV5-6; maybe TRBD2 (5 bases). Trimming cost V 3 bases and J 2 bases, with 9 bases left between them. Germline assignment: CDR1 SGHDT and CDR2 YYEEEE. This CDR3 has 13 amino acids. The CDR3 DNA follows: TGTGCCAGCAGCTCGGGGATCGCCTACGAGCAGTACTTC. It encodes CASSSGIAYEQYF.

The chain recombines TRBV9 with TRBJ2-4; 9 bases line up with TRBD2. V lost 5 bases, J lost 6 bases, and 12 bases stayed unmatched. The V gene's germline CDR1 is SGDLS and CDR2 YYNGEE. CDR3 length: 16 amino acids. The CDR3 here is CASSGSLAGRRNIQYF. In DNA, the CDR3 is TGTGCCAGCAGTGGATCGCTAGCGGGACGCCGAAACATTCAGTACTTC.